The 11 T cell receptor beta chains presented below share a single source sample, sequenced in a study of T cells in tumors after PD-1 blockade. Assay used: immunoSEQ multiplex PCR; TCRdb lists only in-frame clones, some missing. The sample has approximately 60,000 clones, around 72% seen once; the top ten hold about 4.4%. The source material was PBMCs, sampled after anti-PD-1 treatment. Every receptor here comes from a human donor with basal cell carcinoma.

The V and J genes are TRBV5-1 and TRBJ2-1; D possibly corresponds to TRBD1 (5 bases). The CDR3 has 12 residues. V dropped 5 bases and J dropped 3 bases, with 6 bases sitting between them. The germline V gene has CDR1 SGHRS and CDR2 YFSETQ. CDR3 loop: CASRDSYNEQFF. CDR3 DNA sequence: TGCGCCAGCAGAGACAGCTACAATGAGCAGTTCTTC.

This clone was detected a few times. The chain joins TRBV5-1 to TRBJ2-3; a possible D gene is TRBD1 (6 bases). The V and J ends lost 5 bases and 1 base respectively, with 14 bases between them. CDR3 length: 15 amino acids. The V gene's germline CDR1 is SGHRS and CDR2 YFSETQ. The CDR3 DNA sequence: TGCGCCAGCAGAAGGGACACCGAGGGCACAGATACGCAGTATTTT. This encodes CASRRDTEGTDTQYF. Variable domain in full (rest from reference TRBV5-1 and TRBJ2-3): KAGVTQTPRYLIKTRGQQVTLSCSPISGHRSVSWYQQTPGQGLQFLFEYFSETQRNKGNFPGRFSGRQFSNSRSEMNVSTLELGDSALYLCASRRDTEGTDTQYFGPGTRLTVL.

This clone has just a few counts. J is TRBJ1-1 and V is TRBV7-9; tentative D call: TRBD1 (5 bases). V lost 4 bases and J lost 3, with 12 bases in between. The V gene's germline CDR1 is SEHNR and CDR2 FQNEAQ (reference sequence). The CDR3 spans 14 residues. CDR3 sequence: CASSSQGSDTEAFF. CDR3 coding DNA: TGTGCCAGCAGCTCTCAGGGATCTGACACTGAAGCTTTCTTT.

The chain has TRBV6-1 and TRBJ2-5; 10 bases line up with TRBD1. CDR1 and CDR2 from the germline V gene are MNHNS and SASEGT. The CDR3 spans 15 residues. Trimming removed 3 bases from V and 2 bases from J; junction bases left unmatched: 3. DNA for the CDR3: TGTGCCAGCAGTGACCGGGACAGGGGACAAGAGACCCAGTACTTC. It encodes CASSDRDRGQETQYF.

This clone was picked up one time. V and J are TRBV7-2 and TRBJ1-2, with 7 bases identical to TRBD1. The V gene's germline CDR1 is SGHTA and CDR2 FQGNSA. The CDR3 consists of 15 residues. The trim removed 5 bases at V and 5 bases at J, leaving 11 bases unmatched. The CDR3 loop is CASSPRQGSLYGYTF. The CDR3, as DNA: TGTGCCAGCAGCCCGCGACAGGGATCCCTATATGGCTACACCTTC. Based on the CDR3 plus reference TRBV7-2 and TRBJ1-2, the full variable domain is GAGVSQSPSNKVTEKGKDVELRCDPISGHTALYWYRQSLGQGLEFLIYFQGNSAPDKSGLPSDRFSAERTGGSVSTLTIQRTQQEDSAVYLCASSPRQGSLYGYTFGSGTRLTVV.

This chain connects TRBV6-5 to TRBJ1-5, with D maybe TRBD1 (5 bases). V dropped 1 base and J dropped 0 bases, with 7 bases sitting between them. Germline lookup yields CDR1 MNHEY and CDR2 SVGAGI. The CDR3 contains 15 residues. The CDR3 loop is CASSYLDTSNQPQHF. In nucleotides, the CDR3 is TGTGCCAGCAGTTACTTGGACACTAGCAATCAGCCCCAGCATTTT.

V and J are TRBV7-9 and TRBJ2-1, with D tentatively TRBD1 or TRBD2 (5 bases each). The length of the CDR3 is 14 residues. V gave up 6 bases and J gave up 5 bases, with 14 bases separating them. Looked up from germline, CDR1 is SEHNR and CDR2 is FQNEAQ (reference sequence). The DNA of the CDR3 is TGTGCCAGCAGTTTTTCCGGGACCAACAATGAGCAGTTCTTC. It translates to CASSFSGTNNEQFF. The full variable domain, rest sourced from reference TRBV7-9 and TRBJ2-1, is DTGVSQNPRHKITKRGQNVTFRCDPISEHNRLYWYRQTLGQGPEFLTYFQNEAQLEKSRLLSDRFSAERPKGSFSTLEIQRTEQGDSAMYLCASSFSGTNNEQFFGPGTRLTVL.

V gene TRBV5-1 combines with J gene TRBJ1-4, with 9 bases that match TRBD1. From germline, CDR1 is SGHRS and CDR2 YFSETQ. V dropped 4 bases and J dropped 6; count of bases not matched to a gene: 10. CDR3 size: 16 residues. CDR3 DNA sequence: TGCGCCAGCAGCGTAGGGGCCGGGACAGGGCATGAAAAACTGTTTTTT. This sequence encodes CASSVGAGTGHEKLFF. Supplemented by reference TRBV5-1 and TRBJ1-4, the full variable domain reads KAGVTQTPRYLIKTRGQQVTLSCSPISGHRSVSWYQQTPGQGLQFLFEYFSETQRNKGNFPGRFSGRQFSNSRSEMNVSTLELGDSALYLCASSVGAGTGHEKLFFGSGTQLSVL.

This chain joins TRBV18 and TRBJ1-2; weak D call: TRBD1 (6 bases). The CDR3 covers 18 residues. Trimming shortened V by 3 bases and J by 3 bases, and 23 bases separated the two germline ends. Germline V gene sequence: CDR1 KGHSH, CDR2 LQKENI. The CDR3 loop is CASSPTHWGAVHYYGYTF. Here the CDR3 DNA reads TGTGCCAGCTCACCGACCCACTGGGGGGCGGTTCACTACTATGGCTACACCTTC.

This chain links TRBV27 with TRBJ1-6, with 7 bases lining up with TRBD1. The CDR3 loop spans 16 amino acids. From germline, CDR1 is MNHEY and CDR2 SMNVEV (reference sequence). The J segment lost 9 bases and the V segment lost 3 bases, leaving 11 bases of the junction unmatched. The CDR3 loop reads CASSLSTGVIGSPLHF. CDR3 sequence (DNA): TGTGCCAGCAGTTTGTCAACAGGGGTTATCGGTTCACCCCTCCACTTT.

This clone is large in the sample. In DNA form, the CDR3 reads TGCGCCAGCAGCTGGACGACAGGTAGCAATCAGCCCCAGCATTTT. As protein: CASSWTTGSNQPQHF. The chain recombines TRBV5-1 with TRBJ1-5, with D possibly matching TRBD1 (6 bases). The CDR3 covers 15 residues. Germline V gene data show CDR1 as SGHRS and CDR2 as YFSETQ. V was pared by 3 bases and J by 0 bases, with 10 bases between.